The TCR beta chain under discussion was sequenced for a study of shared clonotypes between healthy human individuals. V was trimmed by 2 bases and J by 5 bases, leaving 12 bases between them. The CDR3 contains 14 residues. Per germline, CDR1 MDHEN and CDR2 SYDVKM. The assay was immunoSEQ multiplex PCR, and TCRdb's table has in-frame clones only and misses some. Of around 2.1 million clones in the sample, about 93% were seen once. Study-level points and caveats: Of the naive CD4 clonotypes, approximately 5% were shared across a handful of donors. Only blood underwent sampling, and tissue repertoires likely differ. It was the non-shared clonotypes that had lower generation probabilities than clonotypes shared by all four donors.

With respect to this clone: Its target is unknown. The same CDR3 arises from other DNA sequences in this sample as well.

Only CD45RO-negative cells positively selected for CCR7 counted as naive CD8 cells, so terminally differentiated effector memory CD45RA+ cells were excluded. Donation came from healthy HIV-negative adults that had no recent acute infections or vaccinations. Sequencing used naive CD8+ T cells from PBMCs. This clonotype was sampled from a man in his late teens or twenties in good health. Some clones in this sample may be carry-over from other donors' samples. The rearrangement links TRBV28 to TRBJ1-1; D ambiguous. In DNA form, the CDR3 reads TGTGCCAGCAGTTTACCGGAGGGCGGAACTGAAGCTTTCTTT. Amino acid sequence: CASSLPEGGTEAFF.